Each of the 19 T cell receptor beta chains below was sequenced from the same sample in a study of radiotherapy plus CTLA-4 blockade in lung cancer. Method: immunoSEQ multiplex PCR; TCRdb's copy keeps in-frame clones and lacks some. Of around 55,000 clones detected, 70% to 85% appear once; the ten largest clones hold 6% to 7.5%. The material was peripheral blood, obtained from a patient treated with radiotherapy plus ipilimumab. Receptor source: a human donor with non-small cell lung cancer whose response to radiotherapy plus ipilimumab could not be evaluated.

This chain connects TRBV29-1 to TRBJ1-1; weak D call: TRBD1 (6 bases). V lost 6 bases and J lost 5, with 19 bases in between. Germline CDR1 SQVTM, CDR2 ANQGSEA. There are 14 residues in the CDR3. The CDR3 is CSVHPQARGTEAFF. Here the CDR3 DNA reads TGCAGCGTCCACCCTCAGGCAAGGGGGACTGAAGCTTTCTTT.

The chain recombines TRBV15 with TRBJ1-4; D may be TRBD1 (5 bases). V lost 3 bases and J 7 bases, leaving 15 bases between the germline ends. Looked up from germline, CDR1 is LNHNV and CDR2 is YYDKDF (reference sequence). The CDR3 runs to 15 residues. The chain's CDR3 is CATSRDIQNGEKLFF. DNA for the CDR3: TGTGCCACCAGCAGGGACATCCAGAACGGTGAAAAACTGTTTTTT. Supplemented by reference TRBV15 and TRBJ1-4, the full variable domain reads DAMVIQNPRYQVTQFGKPVTLSCSQTLNHNVMYWYQQKSSQAPKLLFHYYDKDFNNEADTPDNFQSRRPNTSFCFLDIRSPGLGDTAMYLCATSRDIQNGEKLFFGSGTQLSVL.

The V gene is TRBV11-2, the J gene TRBJ1-2; 10 nucleotides align to TRBD1. Germline V CDR1 and CDR2: SGHAT, FQNNGV. The CDR3 is made up of 13 amino acids. V gave up 5 bases and J gave up 5 bases; unmatched junction bases: 2. The CDR3 DNA sequence: TGTGCCAGCAGCCCGGGACAGGGGTATGGCTACACCTTC. It translates to CASSPGQGYGYTF.

This clone occurred a few times. Other DNA sequences of this sample code for an identical CDR3. The chain employs TRBV5-6 and TRBJ2-1, with D possibly TRBD2 on 6 matching bases. This CDR3 spans 14 amino acids. The ends were cut back, 0 bases at V and 6 bases at J, with 10 bases in the middle. Germline V gene data show CDR1 as SGHDT and CDR2 as YYEEEE. This chain's CDR3 is CASSLGLASNEQFF. CDR3 in DNA: TGTGCCAGCAGCTTGGGGCTAGCGAGCAATGAGCAGTTCTTC.

The table lists this clone with a few counts. The chain combines TRBV7-7 with TRBJ2-5, with 8 bases identical to TRBD1. V was clipped by 1 base and J by 7 bases; unmatched bases: 8. CDR3 length equals 15 residues. Germline CDR1 is SSHAT and CDR2 is FNYEAQ (reference sequence). As DNA, the CDR3 is TGTGCCAGCAGCTTAGGGCGAGAGGGGACAGGGACCCAGTACTTC. Its translation is CASSLGREGTGTQYF.

The chain links TRBV7-9 to TRBJ1-2; a weak D match, TRBD1 (5 bases). The CDR3 is 15 residues long. CDR1 SEHNR and CDR2 FQNEAQ come from the germline V gene (reference sequence). Trimming took 2 bases from V and 4 from J, leaving 14 bases between them. The CDR3 loop is CASSLSGDRIYGYTF. The CDR3 DNA is TGTGCCAGCAGCTTAAGCGGGGACCGAATCTATGGCTACACCTTC. Looking up the rest from reference TRBV7-9 and TRBJ1-2 gives the full variable domain: DTGVSQNPRHKITKRGQNVTFRCDPISEHNRLYWYRQTLGQGPEFLTYFQNEAQLEKSRLLSDRFSAERPKGSFSTLEIQRTEQGDSAMYLCASSLSGDRIYGYTFGSGTRLTVV.

V and J are TRBV6-1 and TRBJ2-7; a weak D match, TRBD1 (6 bases). Looked up from germline, CDR1 is MNHNS and CDR2 is SASEGT. V lost 6 bases and J 1 base, leaving 13 bases between the germline ends. The CDR3 is 14 residues long. The DNA for the CDR3 is TGTGCCAGCAGACGCCCAGGGGATTCCTACGAGCAGTACTTC. Protein product: CASRRPGDSYEQYF.

The chain is built from TRBV11-2 and TRBJ1-1; D call uncertain. This CDR3 spans 16 amino acids. The germline V and J ends were trimmed by 1 base and 9 bases, with 21 bases remaining between them. Germline-derived CDR1 and CDR2 are SGHAT and FQNNGV. The CDR3 nucleotides are TGTGCCAGCAGCTTAGTTCGTAGCCCAATAGCTCGAAAAGCTTTCTTT. This codes for CASSLVRSPIARKAFF.

The chain is built from TRBV18 and TRBJ1-6; D gene uncertain. Trimming took 2 bases from V and 4 from J, leaving 6 bases between them. CDR3 length equals 14 residues. The germline gives CDR1 KGHSH, CDR2 LQKENI. DNA of the CDR3: TGTGCCAGCTCACCAGACACATATAATTCACCCCTCCACTTT. Protein product: CASSPDTYNSPLHF.

The V call is TRBV7-2, the J call TRBJ1-1; no clear D gene. Per germline, CDR1 SGHTA and CDR2 FQGNSA. V was pared by 5 bases and J by 0 bases, with 10 bases between. This CDR3 region has 14 residues. The CDR3 region is CASSRGGVNTEAFF. CDR3 nucleotide sequence: TGTGCCAGCAGCCGCGGCGGGGTGAACACTGAAGCTTTCTTT.

The V call is TRBV23-1, the J call TRBJ2-7, with D perhaps TRBD1 (6 bases). TRBV23-1 is an open reading frame, and its role is uncertain. This CDR3 comprises 13 residues. V was trimmed by 3 bases and J by 6 bases, leaving 12 bases between them. CDR3 nucleotide sequence: TGCGCCAGCAGTCAGCCGGGACAACGCGAGCAGTACTTC. This codes for CASSQPGQREQYF.

Only one count was recorded for this clone. V gene TRBV2 combines with J gene TRBJ2-3; the D gene is possibly TRBD1 (5 bases). V lost 5 bases, J lost 7 bases, and 10 bases lay in between. The CDR3 is 12 amino acids. Germline CDR1 and CDR2: SNHLY and FYNNEI. The CDR3 DNA reads TGTGCCAGCAGTTTACAGGCGAATACGCAGTATTTT. It specifies CASSLQANTQYF. The full variable domain, in which reference TRBV2 and TRBJ2-3 provide the parts outside the CDR3, is EPEVTQTPSHQVTQMGQEVILRCVPISNHLYFYWYRQILGQKVEFLVSFYNNEISEKSEIFDDQFSVERPDGSNFTLKIRSTKLEDSAMYFCASSLQANTQYFGPGTRLTVL.

This clone has just a few counts. The chain links TRBV19 to TRBJ1-1; D might be TRBD1 (6 bases). V was trimmed by 3 bases and J by 4 bases, leaving 15 bases between them. The CDR3 length is 15 residues. Germline values: CDR1 LNHDA, CDR2 SQIVND (reference sequence). The CDR3 DNA reads TGTGCCAGTAGTATGCACAGGGCTGGGGGCACTGAAGCTTTCTTT. It codes for CASSMHRAGGTEAFF.

The chain recombines TRBV30 with TRBJ2-1; maybe TRBD2 (5 bases). Germline-derived CDR1 and CDR2 are GTSNPN and SVGIG (reference sequence). V lost 2 bases and J 7 bases, leaving 9 bases between the germline ends. The CDR3 runs to 12 residues. CDR3 region: CAWSRLANEQFF. The DNA of the CDR3 is TGTGCCTGGAGTCGCCTAGCTAATGAGCAGTTCTTC.

V and J are TRBV28 and TRBJ2-5; 10 nucleotides line up with TRBD1. The CDR3 contains 14 residues. CDR1 is MDHEN, CDR2 SYDVKM, per germline. Losses at the gene ends were 6 bases for V and 4 bases for J; bases not matched to a gene: 5. This CDR3 reads CASSGGQGLETQYF. The CDR3 DNA reads TGTGCCAGCAGCGGGGGACAGGGGTTAGAGACCCAGTACTTC.

The chain is built from TRBV4-3 and TRBJ2-5; TRBD2 matches 11 bases. There are 20 residues in the CDR3. V was clipped by 0 bases and J by 8 bases; unmatched bases: 20. The germline V gene has CDR1 LGHNA and CDR2 YSLEER. CDR3 in DNA: TGCGCCAGCAGCCAAGAACAGAGGGGCACTAGCGGGGGTCCGCCGGGAACCCAGTACTTC. Translated, it gives CASSQEQRGTSGGPPGTQYF.

This clone is a singleton in its sample. The chain carries TRBV7-9 and TRBJ2-5; TRBD1 matches 12 bases. In germline, CDR1 is SEHNR, CDR2 FQNEAQ (reference sequence). This CDR3 has 17 residues. Trimming took 4 bases from V and 2 from J; bases not matched to a gene: 8. The CDR3 sequence is CASSSWDRGRSQETQYF. The CDR3 bases are TGTGCCAGCAGCTCCTGGGACAGGGGGCGCAGTCAAGAGACCCAGTACTTC. The full variable domain, with the rest looked up from reference TRBV7-9 and TRBJ2-5, is DTGVSQNPRHKITKRGQNVTFRCDPISEHNRLYWYRQTLGQGPEFLTYFQNEAQLEKSRLLSDRFSAERPKGSFSTLEIQRTEQGDSAMYLCASSSWDRGRSQETQYFGPGTRLLVL.

V is TRBV4-1 and J is TRBJ2-5, with 12 positions matching TRBD2. Germline trimming cut 4 bases from V and 2 bases from J; bases unmatched to any gene: 5. This CDR3 spans 16 amino acids. The V gene's germline CDR1 is MGHRA and CDR2 YSYEKL. The CDR3 sequence: CASSLSTSGGQETQYF. The CDR3 nucleotides read TGCGCCAGCAGCCTGTCGACTAGCGGGGGTCAAGAGACCCAGTACTTC.

CDR3 nucleotides: TGTGCCAGTAGTAGGGTAGGGGCTAACTATGGCTACACCTTC. This encodes CASSRVGANYGYTF. J is TRBJ1-2 and V is TRBV19; perhaps TRBD1 as D (5 bases). This CDR3 is built from 14 residues. The V gene lost 4 bases and the J gene lost 0 bases, with 9 bases spanning the gap. Germline V gene lookup returns CDR1 LNHDA and CDR2 SQIVND (reference sequence).